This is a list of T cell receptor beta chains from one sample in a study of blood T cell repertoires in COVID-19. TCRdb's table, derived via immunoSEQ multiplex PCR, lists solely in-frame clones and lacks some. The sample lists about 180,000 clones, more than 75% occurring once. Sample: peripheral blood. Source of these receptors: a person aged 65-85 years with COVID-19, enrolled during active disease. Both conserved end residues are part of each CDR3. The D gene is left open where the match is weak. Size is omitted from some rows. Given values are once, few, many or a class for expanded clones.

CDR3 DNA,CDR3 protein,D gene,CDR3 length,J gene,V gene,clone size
TGTGCCAGCAGCCAATTCAGGGCCGCGGCTTTCTTT,CASSQFRAAAFF,.,12,TRBJ1-1,TRBV3-1/TRBV3-2,.
TGTGCCAGCAGCCAAGCCAGGGGGAGAGGTCAGCCCCAGCATTTT,CASSQARGRGQPQHF,TRBD1,15,TRBJ1-5,TRBV3-1/TRBV3-2,.
TGTGCCAGCAGCTTAGATCAGGTGGCTACTGAAGCTTTCTTT,CASSLDQVATEAFF,.,14,TRBJ1-1,TRBV7-9,.
TGCGCCAGCAGCCTGACTAGCGGGTGGGACTACGAGCAGTACTTC,CASSLTSGWDYEQYF,TRBD2,15,TRBJ2-7,TRBV5-1,.
TGTGCCAGCACAGGGAACGCTAATGAAAAACTGTTTTTT,CASTGNANEKLFF,.,13,TRBJ1-4,TRBV27,.
TGTGCCAGCAGTTCCGGGACAGGGTGGAATGAGCAGTTCTTC,CASSSGTGWNEQFF,TRBD1,14,TRBJ2-1,TRBV6-5,.
TGTGCCAGCAGCTTGTGGCGGGGGGGCCCTATAGACGGGGAGCTGTTTTTT,CASSLWRGGPIDGELFF,TRBD2,17,TRBJ2-2,TRBV5-8,.
TGCGCCAGCAGTGAGTCAAAGGAGGAGGCGGGATGGGCGACGCAGTATTTT,CASSESKEEAGWATQYF,.,17,TRBJ2-3,TRBV10-1,.
TGTGCCAGCAGCTTAGCGGGGGGACCCACAGATACGCAGTATTTT,CASSLAGGPTDTQYF,.,15,TRBJ2-3,TRBV7-9,.
TGTGCCAGCAGTTTATGGCAGGGTCGTGAAAAACTGTTTTTT,CASSLWQGREKLFF,.,14,TRBJ1-4,TRBV28,.
TGTGCCAGCAGCCCCCGCCGGAGCGACAATGAGCAGTTCTTC,CASSPRRSDNEQFF,.,14,TRBJ2-1,TRBV7-9,few
TGTGCCAGCAGTTTAGATACCGGGACTAGCGGGGGACCCACAGATACGCAGTATTTT,CASSLDTGTSGGPTDTQYF,TRBD2,19,TRBJ2-3,TRBV28,once
TGCGCCAGCAGCTTGGACAGGGTAGCAGATACGCAGTATTTT,CASSLDRVADTQYF,.,14,TRBJ2-3,TRBV5-1,.
TGCGCCAGCAGCTTGCTGGGGGGGCGAAACACCGGGGAGCTGTTTTTT,CASSLLGGRNTGELFF,.,16,TRBJ2-2,TRBV5-1,.
TGTGCCAGCACTCAACGCCCCACAGGGAACCACGAGCAGTACTTC,CASTQRPTGNHEQYF,.,15,TRBJ2-7,TRBV11-1,once
TGTGCCAGCACCTCGTACCCAGGGGGTTCGGATTCACCCCTCCACTTT,CASTSYPGGSDSPLHF,TRBD1,16,TRBJ1-6,TRBV28,once
TGTGCCAGCAACGTGGGGGGGGGACCCCAGCATTTT,CASNVGGGPQHF,.,12,TRBJ1-5,TRBV28,.
TGTGCCAGCAGCTCGAACAGGGGAGGACACTATGGCTACACCTTC,CASSSNRGGHYGYTF,TRBD1,15,TRBJ1-2,TRBV7-2,.
TGTGCCAGCAGCGTAGGCGTTAGCGGGGTATCAGAGACCCAGTACTTC,CASSVGVSGVSETQYF,TRBD2,16,TRBJ2-5,TRBV9,.
TGCGCCAGCAGCCAAGCGGTTGGGGGCGCGAGCTATGGCTACACCTTC,CASSQAVGGASYGYTF,.,16,TRBJ1-2,TRBV4-3,.
TGTGCCAGCAGCCCGGACAGGGGGTTCGGGGAGCTGTTTTTT,CASSPDRGFGELFF,TRBD1,14,TRBJ2-2,TRBV7-3,many
TGTGCCAGCAGCTTACGACAGGGATTAGGGGATACGCAGTATTTT,CASSLRQGLGDTQYF,TRBD1,15,TRBJ2-3,TRBV11-3,.
TGTGCCAGCAGCTTACAGGGTCCAAAAAGCTCCTACGAGCAGTACTTC,CASSLQGPKSSYEQYF,.,16,TRBJ2-7,TRBV7-2,once
TGTGCCAGCAGCTCCCGGGGGGCACCCTATAATTCACCCCTCCACTTT,CASSSRGAPYNSPLHF,.,16,TRBJ1-6,TRBV7-9,.
TGCGCCAGCAGCCCCTCCCCGGGACAATTCACTGAAGCTTTCTTT,CASSPSPGQFTEAFF,.,15,TRBJ1-1,TRBV4-3,few
TGTGCCAGCAGCGAGCAGGGGGCTGGTACTGAAGCTTTCTTT,CASSEQGAGTEAFF,TRBD1,14,TRBJ1-1,TRBV9,.
TGTGCCAGTAGCACACGACAGGGGCTCGGTGGCTACACCTTC,CASSTRQGLGGYTF,TRBD1,14,TRBJ1-2,TRBV19,.
TGTGCCAGCGCCCTTGCGGGACAGATCTCCTACGAGCAGTACTTC,CASALAGQISYEQYF,.,15,TRBJ2-7,TRBV18,.
TGTGCCAGCAGTTTGTCGCGGACTCTAGTAAGACCTGAAGCTTTCTTT,CASSLSRTLVRPEAFF,.,16,TRBJ1-1,TRBV28,.
TGTGCCAGCAGGTTAGCGGGAGCGAATACGCAGTATTTT,CASRLAGANTQYF,TRBD2,13,TRBJ2-3,TRBV27,.
TGCAGTGCTAGTCATTTGGGACTAGCGGGAGGGTATAACAATGAGCAGTTCTTC,CSASHLGLAGGYNNEQFF,TRBD2,18,TRBJ2-1,TRBV20-1,.
TGTGCCAGCAGCTACCGACAGTCCTACGAGCAGTACTTC,CASSYRQSYEQYF,.,13,TRBJ2-7,TRBV7-2,.
TGTGCCAGCAGCTTAGTAGTAGCCTCAGAGACCCAGTACTTC,CASSLVVASETQYF,.,14,TRBJ2-5,TRBV7-8,.
TGCGCCAGCAGCTTGAGTTCGGGGGATTTGAACGAGCAGTACTTC,CASSLSSGDLNEQYF,.,15,TRBJ2-7,TRBV5-1,.
TGTGCCAGCGGATCTAGCGGGACACACTTC,CASGSSGTHF,TRBD2,10,TRBJ2-7,TRBV28,.
TGTGCCAGCAGCTTGGCCGGGGGTTGGTATGGCTACACCTTC,CASSLAGGWYGYTF,.,14,TRBJ1-2,TRBV5-4,.
TGCGCCAGCAGCCTACGACTAGCGGACGGCGATGAGCAGTTCTTC,CASSLRLADGDEQFF,TRBD2,15,TRBJ2-1,TRBV4-1,.
TGTGCCAGCAGCGTAGGGACAGCCGACAATCAGCCCCAGCATTTT,CASSVGTADNQPQHF,.,15,TRBJ1-5,TRBV9,.
TGTGCCAGCAGCTTAAGGAGCTTCGGCACAGATACGCAGTATTTT,CASSLRSFGTDTQYF,.,15,TRBJ2-3,TRBV7-3,.
TGTGCCAGCAGCATCACAGGGTTGGACTACACCTTC,CASSITGLDYTF,.,12,TRBJ1-2,TRBV11-2,.
TGTGCCACGACTAGCGGGTCCTACAATGAGCAGTTCTTC,CATTSGSYNEQFF,TRBD2,13,TRBJ2-1,TRBV24-1,.
TGTGCCAGCAGCCCGCGGGACAGACAAGAGACCCAGTACTTC,CASSPRDRQETQYF,.,14,TRBJ2-5,TRBV7-2,.
TGTGCCAGCTACACGGGGGAGGGCCGCTACGAGCAGTACTTC,CASYTGEGRYEQYF,TRBD2,14,TRBJ2-7,TRBV6-5,once
TGTGCCAGCAGCTTGAGGCGGGGGCAGGGCTATGGCTACACCTTC,CASSLRRGQGYGYTF,.,15,TRBJ1-2,TRBV5-4,.
TGTGCCAGCAGTTTCTTGGGTGGGGGCCGGACTGAAGCTTTCTTT,CASSFLGGGRTEAFF,.,15,TRBJ1-1,TRBV6-6,.
TGTGCCAGCAGCTTGCTGGGTGAGATCGGGATGCCCCAGTACTTC,CASSLLGEIGMPQYF,.,15,TRBJ2-5,TRBV5-6,.
TGTGCCAGCTCACCATCGCCAGGGGGTGGAAACACCATATATTTT,CASSPSPGGGNTIYF,TRBD1,15,TRBJ1-3,TRBV18,few
TGTGCCAGCAGTTACGGGGGGGAACCTGATACGCAGTATTTT,CASSYGGEPDTQYF,TRBD2,14,TRBJ2-3,TRBV6-2/TRBV6-3,.
TGTGCCAGCAGCGTAGGGGGGACAGGTGGCGTCTCTGGAAACACCATATATTTT,CASSVGGTGGVSGNTIYF,TRBD1,18,TRBJ1-3,TRBV9,.
TGTGCCAGCAGTGCCCCAGACACTGAAGCTTTCTTT,CASSAPDTEAFF,.,12,TRBJ1-1,TRBV2,.
TGTGCCAGCAGTAACGGACTAAACAATCAGCCCCAGCATTTT,CASSNGLNNQPQHF,.,14,TRBJ1-5,TRBV6-5,.
TGTGCCAGCAGTTTATACCCGGACAGCCTCGATTCCTATGGCTACACCTTC,CASSLYPDSLDSYGYTF,.,17,TRBJ1-2,TRBV27,.
TGCGCCAGCAAGCTAGCGGGGTCTCAAGAGACCCAGTACTTC,CASKLAGSQETQYF,TRBD2,14,TRBJ2-5,TRBV5-1,.
TGTGCCAGCAGTACAGGAGGGGTGGGGGATACGCAGTATTTT,CASSTGGVGDTQYF,.,14,TRBJ2-3,TRBV28,once
TGTGCCAGCTCACCAGCGGGTGATAAGTTCTTC,CASSPAGDKFF,.,11,TRBJ2-1,TRBV18,.